A single sample is the source of the 27 T cell receptor beta chains below, sequenced in a study of beta chain features in type 1 diabetes. Points from the study as a whole: Significant though moderate, a shortening of TCRB CDR3s appeared in all four CD4+ subsets of Type 1 diabetes patients.

Antigen specificity for these receptors is unknown. The authors reverse transcribed all of the isolated RNA, so sequencing captured expressed TCRB transcripts. This table comes from immunoSEQ multiplex PCR, and its TCRdb copy is limited to in-frame clones, with some not included. The sample lists 300,000 to 350,000 clones, 9.3% occurring once. Sequenced input: central memory CD4+ T cells from blood. These TCRs come from a man aged 25-40 years with type 1 diabetes.

The V and J genes are TRBV11-2 and TRBJ2-7; 7 positions match TRBD1. This CDR3 region has 14 residues. Trimming took 5 bases from V and 3 from J; bases not matched to a gene: 7. From germline, CDR1 is SGHAT and CDR2 FQNNGV. CDR3 residues: CASSLHRGLYEQYF. For the CDR3, the DNA is TGTGCCAGCAGCCTCCACAGGGGCCTCTACGAGCAGTACTTC.

This clone has a handful of counts. The rearrangement uses TRBV29-1 and TRBJ1-4; no reliable D call. Germline V lookup: CDR1 SQVTM, CDR2 ANQGSEA. The CDR3 spans 13 residues. Trimming removed 6 bases at V and 5 bases at J, with 13 bases between. The DNA for the CDR3 is TGCAGCGTCCCCGACTTGATAAATGAAAAACTGTTTTTT. Residues: CSVPDLINEKLFF. Drawing the rest from reference TRBV29-1 and TRBJ1-4, the complete variable domain is SAVISQKPSRDICQRGTSLTIQCQVDSQVTMMFWYRQQPGQSLTLIATANQGSEATYESGFVIDKFPISRPNLTFSTLTVSNMSPEDSSIYLCSVPDLINEKLFFGSGTQLSVL.

The sample holds a few counts of this clone. This rearrangement joins TRBV23-1 to TRBJ1-1; a possible D gene is TRBD1 (5 bases). Being an ORF, TRBV23-1 has a function that is uncertain. Trimming took 3 bases from V and 3 from J, leaving 17 bases between them. The CDR3 is 16 amino acids. In DNA form, the CDR3 reads TGCGCCAGCAGTCAGGAGCAGGAGGGGCAGGACACTGAAGCTTTCTTT. It encodes CASSQEQEGQDTEAFF.

The table lists this clone with many counts. The V call is TRBV27, the J call TRBJ2-1, with 7 bases matching TRBD1. J was trimmed by 6 bases and V by 8 bases; bases with no gene match: 7. CDR1 MNHEY and CDR2 SMNVEV come from the germline V gene (reference sequence). The CDR3 length is 13 residues. In DNA, the CDR3 is TGTGCCAGCCGGCGGACAGGTCCCAATGAGCAGTTCTTC. Its translation: CASRRTGPNEQFF.

V and J are TRBV30 and TRBJ2-7; D is ambiguous. V lost 2 bases to trimming and J lost 2 bases, with 13 bases between them. The length of the CDR3 is 14 residues. CDR1 is GTSNPN and CDR2 is SVGIG in the germline V gene (reference sequence). CDR3 sequence reads: CAWSKLMDAYEQYF. The CDR3 nucleotides read TGTGCCTGGAGTAAGTTAATGGACGCCTACGAGCAGTACTTC.

This clone was counted a few times. The rearrangement links TRBV5-1 to TRBJ2-3; maybe TRBD2 (6 bases). Germline V gene lookup returns CDR1 SGHRS and CDR2 YFSETQ. The CDR3 loop spans 16 amino acids. V was clipped by 4 bases and J by 0 bases, with 15 bases between them. The CDR3 here is CASSGGTVSSTDTQYF. The CDR3 nucleotides read TGCGCCAGCAGCGGCGGGACGGTATCTAGCACAGATACGCAGTATTTT.

The table lists this clone with many counts. The rearrangement joins TRBV15 to TRBJ1-5, with D unresolved. V was shortened by 3 bases and J by 8 bases, with 5 bases between the two germline ends. Per the germline V gene, CDR1 is LNHNV and CDR2 is YYDKDF (reference sequence). The CDR3 extends over 11 amino acids. The CDR3, as DNA: TGTGCCACCAGCAGGACCGAGCCCCAGCATTTT. Translating it yields CATSRTEPQHF. Filled out from reference TRBV15 and TRBJ1-5, the complete variable domain reads DAMVIQNPRYQVTQFGKPVTLSCSQTLNHNVMYWYQQKSSQAPKLLFHYYDKDFNNEADTPDNFQSRRPNTSFCFLDIRSPGLGDTAMYLCATSRTEPQHFGDGTRLSIL.

This clone has more than one count but fewer than ten. The chain uses TRBV5-4 and TRBJ2-3; D is perhaps TRBD2 (5 bases). Germline loops: CDR1 SGHNT, CDR2 YYREEE (reference sequence). The CDR3 spans 14 residues. The V gene lost 4 bases and the J gene lost 2 bases, with 11 bases spanning the gap. In nucleotides, the CDR3 is TGTGCCAGCAGCCAAAGGACTCTCACAGATACGCAGTATTTT. It yields the protein CASSQRTLTDTQYF.

This clone has ten or more counts. The chain combines TRBV7-2 with TRBJ2-7, with 10 positions matching TRBD2. Germline values: CDR1 SGHTA, CDR2 FQGNSA. Trimming at V came to 1 base and at J to 3 bases, leaving 6 bases not matched to a gene. The CDR3 consists of 16 residues. CDR3 amino acids: CASSLGPSGGFYEQYF. CDR3 sequence (DNA): TGTGCCAGCAGCTTAGGGCCTAGCGGGGGATTCTACGAGCAGTACTTC. Using reference TRBV7-2 and TRBJ2-7 for the parts outside the CDR3, the full variable domain is GAGVSQSPSNKVTEKGKDVELRCDPISGHTALYWYRQSLGQGLEFLIYFQGNSAPDKSGLPSDRFSAERTGGSVSTLTIQRTQQEDSAVYLCASSLGPSGGFYEQYFGPGTRLTVT.

J is TRBJ2-7 and V is TRBV2; TRBD1 matches 7 bases. This CDR3 spans 14 amino acids. Per germline, CDR1 SNHLY and CDR2 FYNNEI. With V trimmed by 9 bases and J by 0 bases, 8 bases remained unmatched. The CDR3 reads CASLGGQSSYEQYF. The CDR3 nucleotides are TGTGCCAGTCTAGGGGGACAGTCCTCCTACGAGCAGTACTTC.

This clone was counted many times. V and J are TRBV5-1 and TRBJ2-6, with D perhaps matching TRBD2 (5 bases). This CDR3 region has 14 residues. V was clipped by 4 bases and J by 4 bases, with 9 bases between them. Per the germline V gene, CDR1 is SGHRS and CDR2 is YFSETQ. The DNA of the CDR3 is TGCGCCAGCAGCGAGGGATCCGGGGCCAACGTCCTGACTTTC. Translation gives CASSEGSGANVLTF.

This CDR3 is CASKSVRQGASIEQYF. CDR3 coding DNA: TGTGCCAGCAAGTCGGTTCGGCAGGGGGCTTCTATCGAGCAGTACTTC. V and J are TRBV27 and TRBJ2-7, with TRBD1 matching 8 bases. CDR3 length: 16 amino acids. Germline V gene lookup returns CDR1 MNHEY and CDR2 SMNVEV (reference sequence). V was pared by 7 bases and J by 6 bases, with 17 bases of the junction left unmatched.

This clone was detected a few times. The J gene is TRBJ2-3, the V gene TRBV5-1; 7 positions agree with TRBD1. J was trimmed by 4 bases and V by 2 bases; bases with no gene match: 7. The CDR3 loop spans 15 amino acids. Germline V lookup: CDR1 SGHRS, CDR2 YFSETQ. For the CDR3, the DNA is TGCGCCAGCAGCTTACAAGACAGGGATGCAGATACGCAGTATTTT. Its protein product is CASSLQDRDADTQYF. The full variable domain, rest sourced from reference TRBV5-1 and TRBJ2-3, is KAGVTQTPRYLIKTRGQQVTLSCSPISGHRSVSWYQQTPGQGLQFLFEYFSETQRNKGNFPGRFSGRQFSNSRSEMNVSTLELGDSALYLCASSLQDRDADTQYFGPGTRLTVL.

This clone was picked up a small number of times. J is TRBJ1-1 and V is TRBV19; D is ambiguous. CDR3 length: 14 amino acids. Trimming removed 5 bases from V and 4 bases from J, with 14 bases in between. CDR1 LNHDA and CDR2 SQIVND come from the germline V gene (reference sequence). In nucleotides, the CDR3 is TGTGCCAGTAGTCTGATCTCGGGGAGCACTGAAGCTTTCTTT. It specifies CASSLISGSTEAFF.

V and J are TRBV11-2 and TRBJ2-7; D ambiguous. V shed 2 bases and J shed 6 bases, with 11 bases lying between them. CDR3 length equals 13 residues. CDR1 and CDR2 from the germline V gene are SGHAT and FQNNGV. CDR3 sequence: CASSLSGSREQYF. Written as DNA, the CDR3 is TGTGCCAGCAGCTTATCGGGCAGCCGCGAGCAGTACTTC.

The chain carries TRBV7-9 and TRBJ2-3; 10 bases are a match to TRBD1. The germline gives CDR1 SEHNR, CDR2 FQNEAQ (reference sequence). With 5 bases clipped from V and 7 bases from J, the junction kept 15 bases outside the gene matches. This CDR3 comprises 17 residues. CDR3 amino acids: CASSPLLRQGAGYTQYF. CDR3 in DNA: TGTGCCAGCAGCCCCCTCCTGAGACAGGGGGCTGGATATACGCAGTATTTT.

The V gene is TRBV6-5, the J gene TRBJ1-2; D gene unclear. CDR1 and CDR2 (germline): MNHEY, SVGAGI. The CDR3 covers 14 residues. Trimming removed 7 bases from V and 0 bases from J, with 12 bases in between. This CDR3 reads CASTDRESNYGYTF. Written as DNA, the CDR3 is TGTGCCAGCACCGATAGGGAGTCTAACTATGGCTACACCTTC.

The chain combines TRBV11-3 with TRBJ2-1, with TRBD1 as a possible D gene (6 bases). The CDR3 consists of 14 residues. CDR1 is SGHNT and CDR2 is YENEEA in the germline V gene. V lost 4 bases and J lost 8, with 15 bases in between. CDR3 coding DNA: TGTGCCAGCAGCTCGGGAAACAGGGTAGATGAGCAGTTCTTC. Amino acids: CASSSGNRVDEQFF. Filled out from reference TRBV11-3 and TRBJ2-1, the complete variable domain reads EAGVVQSPRYKIIEKKQPVAFWCNPISGHNTLYWYLQNLGQGPELLIRYENEEAVDDSQLPKDRFSAERLKGVDSTLKIQPAELGDSAVYLCASSSGNRVDEQFFGPGTRLTVL.

This clone has a handful of counts. The V gene is TRBV28, the J gene TRBJ1-1, with D unclear. The V end was cut by 3 bases, the J end by 3 bases, with 5 bases between. CDR3 length: 12 amino acids. Looked up from germline, CDR1 is MDHEN and CDR2 is SYDVKM. For the CDR3, the DNA is TGTGCCAGCAGTTTGATGTACACTGAAGCTTTCTTT. This translates into CASSLMYTEAFF.

This clone showed up many times. The chain is built from TRBV12-5 and TRBJ2-3, with D uncertain. V was pared by 1 base and J by 0 bases, with 11 bases between. The CDR3 has 16 amino acids. Germline values: CDR1 LGHNT, CDR2 FRNRAP. The CDR3 protein is CASGLGAFTSTDTQYF. The CDR3 coding sequence is TGTGCTAGTGGTTTGGGTGCGTTTACTAGCACAGATACGCAGTATTTT.

This chain connects TRBV7-9 to TRBJ1-1, with D unclear. The CDR3 has 12 amino acids. From germline, CDR1 is SEHNR and CDR2 FQNEAQ (reference sequence). Trimming took 4 bases from V and 7 from J, leaving 10 bases between them. CDR3 region: CASSSGKVEAFF. The CDR3 nucleotides are TGTGCCAGCAGCTCGGGGAAGGTTGAAGCTTTCTTT.

A few counts support this clone. The V and J genes are TRBV7-6 and TRBJ1-6; 9 nucleotides match TRBD1. The trim removed 5 bases at V and 5 bases at J, leaving 10 bases unmatched. Germline CDR1 and CDR2: SGHVS and FNYEAQ. The CDR3 is made up of 17 amino acids. In DNA form, the CDR3 reads TGTGCCAGCAGCGCCCCGTCGGGACAGGGAAATAATTCACCCCTCCACTTT. Its protein product is CASSAPSGQGNNSPLHF.

This clone turned up a few times. V is TRBV5-1 and J is TRBJ1-2; 9 bases line up with TRBD1. Germline V gene lookup returns CDR1 SGHRS and CDR2 YFSETQ. The V segment lost 7 bases and the J segment 12 bases; nucleotides outside the gene matches: 13. The CDR3 runs to 13 residues. CDR3 loop: CASGRGTGTGHTF. The CDR3 DNA is TGCGCCAGCGGACGTGGGACAGGGACGGGCCACACCTTC.

The J gene is TRBJ1-5, the V gene TRBV6-5; D remains unclear. This CDR3 is built from 13 residues. With 0 bases removed from V and 5 bases from J, the gap between germline ends came to 5 bases. Germline loops: CDR1 MNHEY, CDR2 SVGAGI. The CDR3 DNA is TGTGCCAGCAGTTACTCGAATCATCAGCCCCAGCATTTT. The encoded protein is CASSYSNHQPQHF.

V is TRBV5-6 and J is TRBJ1-4; D is undetermined. This CDR3 spans 14 amino acids. V dropped 0 bases and J dropped 7 bases, with 10 bases sitting between them. Germline V lookup: CDR1 SGHDT, CDR2 YYEEEE. DNA for the CDR3: TGTGCCAGCAGCTTGGGACGGCGGGGTGAAAAACTGTTTTTT. Protein: CASSLGRRGEKLFF.

This clone was seen a few times. Germline is not matched at one junction end, which may reflect a read error. J is TRBJ2-5 and V is TRBV7-7; D is possibly TRBD1 or TRBD2 (5 bases each). The length of the CDR3 is 15 residues. The germline gives CDR1 SSHAT, CDR2 FNYEAQ (reference sequence). The chain's CDR3 is CASSAGTERPGTQYF. The DNA for the CDR3 is TGTGCTAGCAGCGCCGGGACCGAACGGCCGGGGACCCAGTACTTC.

This clone has only a few counts. The germline gene is not matched at one end of the junction; a read error may be the cause. The chain employs TRBV25-1 and TRBJ2-7; 11 bases are shared with TRBD2. CDR3 length equals 15 residues. Germline CDR1 MGHDK, CDR2 SYGVNS. CDR3 DNA: TGTGCCAGCTGTGATAGCGGGGGGGGCTCCTACGAGCAGTACTTC. Protein product: CASCDSGGGSYEQYF.